Sequencing of this T cell receptor (beta chain) was carried out in a study of cytomegalovirus exposure and HLA in healthy donors. The study, taken as a whole, reports: In vitro, a few CMV-associated chains proved specific for CMV antigens.

While unrecorded immune exposures were likely, the donors were nominally healthy when sampled. PCR primers comprised 60 Vbeta and 13 Jbeta primers. Original data processing: In a later analysis, some 10 million of tens of millions of unique beta chains occurred in at least two donors. The method was immunoSEQ multiplex PCR; TCRdb's version includes in-frame clones alone and lacks a portion of them. V and J calls and clone size are as listed in that table; D and trimming were resolved from the DNA. The table records about 260,000 clones, roughly four fifths of them present only once. Regarding this clone: The antigen remains unidentified. The junction and the germline gene differ at one end; a read error may be behind it.

The germline V gene encodes CDR1 LNHDA and CDR2 SQIVND (reference sequence). The CDR3 is made up of 13 amino acids. The source is a middle-aged woman in good health and CMV-seropositive. Source material: PBMCs. The chain recombines TRBV19 with TRBJ1-5, with TRBD1 matching 7 bases. The CDR3 nucleotides read TGTGCCAGTAGTGCCCGGGACAGTCAGTCCCAGCATTTT. This codes for CASSARDSQSQHF. The entire variable domain, with the rest obtained from reference TRBV19 and TRBJ1-5, is as follows: DGGITQSPKYLFRKEGQNVTLSCEQNLNHDAMYWYRQDPGQGLRLIYYSQIVNDFQKGDIAEGYSVSREKKESFPLTVTSAQKNPTAFYLCASSARDSQSQHFGDGTRLSIL.